Given below is one T cell receptor (beta chain) in context. Antigen: not known. Other DNA sequences from this sample encode an identical CDR3 as well. Naive CD8 cells, CD45RO-negative and positively selected for CCR7, excluded terminally differentiated effector memory CD45RA+ cells. This specimen belongs to a study of shared clonotypes between healthy human individuals. Study-level results: With a few donors compared, approximately 5% of naive CD4 clonotypes were shared. On the whole, naive subsets had larger estimated richness than memory subsets had. How much donors shared clonotypes was expected to be affected by sequencing depth.

The CDR3 sequence is 14 residues long. Trimming at V came to 6 bases and at J to 4 bases, leaving 5 bases not matched to a gene. CDR1 and CDR2 (germline): MNHEY, SMNVEV (reference sequence). The authors ran the assay at deep level. Profiled with immunoSEQ multiplex PCR; TCRdb holds only in-frame clones, not every one. The sample holds under 2,000,000 clones; about 95% are singletons and the top ten take 1.2%. The material sequenced was naive CD8+ T cells sorted from blood. This receptor was identified in a man aged 18 to 30 in good health. The rearrangement links TRBV27 to TRBJ2-7, with 11 positions matching TRBD2. CDR3: CASRLAGGPYEQYF. Here the CDR3 DNA reads TGTGCCAGCAGGTTAGCGGGAGGGCCGTACGAGCAGTACTTC.